One and the same sample provided the 19 T cell receptor beta chains below, sequenced in a study of T cell responses to AZD1222 COVID-19 vaccine (dated by TCRdb to 2020 to 2022). Reading the label with the study, this specimen's time point is: baseline before first vaccination. The protocol used for the library was the immunoSEQ multiplex PCR assay. The table comes from immuneACCESS by way of TCRdb, which keeps in-frame sequences with V and J called. Part of the clones is missing from these tables; in studies checked, under half for an unresolved V gene and the rest for unknown reasons. Present in this sample are over 85,000 clones, 88% of which were seen just once. The ten largest clonotypes hold 1.6% of the sample. Sequences were derived from peripheral blood, sampled on day 0 of AZD1222 vaccination. These receptors originate from an adult in good health.

The chain recombines TRBV4-1 with TRBJ2-1; the D gene is possibly TRBD2 (6 bases). Germline-derived CDR1 and CDR2 are MGHRA and YSYEKL. The CDR3 has 16 amino acids. V was pared by 4 bases and J by 0 bases, with 13 bases between. CDR3 coding DNA: TGCGCCAGCAGCCCTAGCGACGCGAGCTCCTACAATGAGCAGTTCTTC. It specifies CASSPSDASSYNEQFF.

The V gene is TRBV5-1, the J gene TRBJ2-7, with a tentative D call TRBD2 (6 bases). Trimming removed 4 bases at V and 3 bases at J, with 8 bases between. This CDR3 is built from 12 residues. Per germline, CDR1 SGHRS and CDR2 YFSETQ. The CDR3 DNA sequence: TGCGCCAGCAGCCTGGACTACTACGAGCAGTACTTC. Residues: CASSLDYYEQYF.

The chain recombines TRBV3-1 (or the pseudogene TRBV3-2) with TRBJ1-2; 9 bases are shared with TRBD1. From germline, CDR1 is LGHDT and CDR2 YNNKEL (reference sequence). The CDR3 is made up of 14 amino acids. With V trimmed by 5 bases and J by 3 bases, 4 bases remained unmatched. The chain's CDR3 is CASSKGQGDYGYTF. The CDR3 nucleotides are TGTGCCAGCAGCAAGGGACAGGGTGACTATGGCTACACCTTC.

The V call is TRBV4-2, the J call TRBJ2-7; possibly TRBD1 or TRBD2 for D (5 bases each). The V end was cut by 1 base, the J end by 0 bases, with 10 bases between. Germline CDR1 reads LGHNA; CDR2 reads YNFKEQ. The CDR3 consists of 15 residues. The DNA of the CDR3 is TGTGCCAGCAGCCAAGTCACGGGGCTCTCCTACGAGCAGTACTTC. Residues: CASSQVTGLSYEQYF.

The chain employs TRBV6-5 and TRBJ1-4; D is perhaps TRBD1 (5 bases). The V gene lost 8 bases and the J gene lost 8 bases, with 6 bases spanning the gap. This CDR3 has 10 amino acids. Germline V gene lookup returns CDR1 MNHEY and CDR2 SVGAGI. The CDR3 sequence: CASGGEKLFF. CDR3 sequence (DNA): TGTGCCAGCGGGGGGGAAAAACTGTTTTTT.

The chain couples TRBV6-5 to TRBJ1-5, with a possible D match to TRBD1 (5 bases). The germline CDR1 and CDR2 sequences are MNHEY and SVGAGI. The CDR3 is made up of 14 amino acids. The V end was cut by 2 bases, the J end by 7 bases, with 12 bases between. CDR3 in DNA: TGTGCCAGCAGTTACGACCAGGGTGACCAGCCCCAGCATTTT. Its protein product is CASSYDQGDQPQHF.

The chain employs TRBV30 and TRBJ2-7, with 7 bases identical to TRBD2. The trim removed 0 bases at V and 3 bases at J, leaving 5 bases unmatched. The CDR3 runs 14 residues. Germline-derived CDR1 and CDR2 are GTSNPN and SVGIG (reference sequence). CDR3 residues: CAWSVSGVNYEQYF. The CDR3 coding sequence is TGTGCCTGGAGTGTCAGCGGGGTTAACTACGAGCAGTACTTC.

J is TRBJ2-6 and V is TRBV4-2; D is unresolved. Germline lookup yields CDR1 LGHNA and CDR2 YNFKEQ. V was shortened by 1 base and J by 4 bases, with 11 bases between the two germline ends. The length of the CDR3 is 16 residues. In DNA, the CDR3 is TGTGCCAGCAGCCAAGGTCCGGACCCGGGGGCCAACGTCCTGACTTTC. Amino acids: CASSQGPDPGANVLTF.

The chain is built from TRBV5-1 and TRBJ1-1, with D hard to call. The CDR3 is 18 residues long. The ends were cut back, 1 base at V and 1 base at J, with 20 bases in the middle. Germline-derived CDR1 and CDR2 are SGHRS and YFSETQ. The CDR3 DNA reads as TGCGCCAGCAGCTTGTATCCCCCAGGCACACTTGGGAACACTGAAGCTTTCTTT. This sequence encodes CASSLYPPGTLGNTEAFF.

The chain combines TRBV5-8 with TRBJ1-5; tentative D call: TRBD1 (6 bases). The CDR3 contains 17 residues. V dropped 4 bases and J dropped 0 bases, with 17 bases sitting between them. Germline V gene data show CDR1 as SGHTS and CDR2 as YDEGEE. The CDR3 here is CASSKGTQAYSNQPQHF. The DNA for the CDR3 is TGTGCCAGCAGCAAGGGGACACAAGCTTATAGCAATCAGCCCCAGCATTTT.

The V call is TRBV6-5, the J call TRBJ1-2; D is ambiguous. Germline assignment: CDR1 MNHEY and CDR2 SVGAGI. Trimming shortened V by 7 bases and J by 8 bases, and 20 bases separated the two germline ends. The CDR3 covers 14 residues. The CDR3 here is CASTGLSGLGGYTF. CDR3 in DNA: TGTGCCAGCACCGGACTTTCAGGTCTGGGAGGCTACACCTTC.

This chain joins TRBV24-1 and TRBJ2-2; no definite D call. V lost 7 bases, J lost 5 bases, and 7 bases lay in between. Per germline, CDR1 KGHDR and CDR2 SFDVKD. CDR3 length: 12 amino acids. This CDR3 is CATRSGTGELFF. The CDR3 DNA reads TGTGCCACCAGAAGTGGTACCGGGGAGCTGTTTTTT.

The chain carries TRBV29-1 and TRBJ1-1; D not certain. V was trimmed by 6 bases and J by 3 bases, leaving 5 bases between them. The CDR3 is 10 amino acids. The germline gives CDR1 SQVTM, CDR2 ANQGSEA. CDR3: CSVGDTEAFF. The DNA for the CDR3 is TGCAGCGTCGGGGACACTGAAGCTTTCTTT.

The chain has TRBV18 and TRBJ2-7; 7 bases line up with TRBD1. V was pared by 1 base and J by 6 bases, with 6 bases of the junction left unmatched. Per germline, CDR1 KGHSH and CDR2 LQKENI. The CDR3 is 14 amino acids. The DNA of the CDR3 is TGTGCCAGCTCACCACTAAGGGGGCCTGGCGAGCAGTACTTC. Translation: CASSPLRGPGEQYF.

This clone was counted between two and nine times. The chain couples TRBV27 to TRBJ1-5, with 8 bases fitting TRBD1. The CDR3 has 15 amino acids. Trimming removed 2 bases from V and 7 bases from J; junction bases left unmatched: 7. From germline, CDR1 is MNHEY and CDR2 SMNVEV (reference sequence). The CDR3 DNA sequence: TGTGCCAGCAGTTTAGGACAGGGCCCTTGGCAGCCCCAGCATTTT. As protein: CASSLGQGPWQPQHF.

The chain employs TRBV7-2 and TRBJ1-2, with a possible D match to TRBD1 (6 bases). CDR3 length: 13 amino acids. Trimming left V 5 bases short and J 6 bases short, with 13 bases between. Germline lookup yields CDR1 SGHTA and CDR2 FQGNSA. The CDR3 sequence is CASSPQGRDGYTF. The CDR3 DNA reads TGTGCCAGCAGCCCACAGGGTCGGGATGGCTACACCTTC.

The chain joins TRBV3-1 (or the pseudogene TRBV3-2) to TRBJ1-5; D not certain. The germline CDR1 and CDR2 sequences are LGHDT and YNNKEL (reference sequence). There are 13 residues in the CDR3. V lost 6 bases, J lost 4 bases, and 10 bases lay in between. The CDR3 sequence is CASSLTGNQPQHF. In DNA, the CDR3 is TGTGCCAGCAGTCTGACGGGAAATCAGCCCCAGCATTTT.

V usage is TRBV10-2 and J usage is TRBJ2-1; D could derive from TRBD1 or TRBD2 (5 bases each). The CDR3 runs to 16 residues. V was trimmed by 8 bases and J by 6 bases, leaving 23 bases between them. Germline values: CDR1 WSHSY, CDR2 SAAADI. As DNA, the CDR3 is TGCGCCAGCGGCCCCGGGACCTCCTATGGAGGCAATGAGCAGTTCTTC. It is translated as CASGPGTSYGGNEQFF.

This chain joins TRBV5-1 and TRBJ2-3; TRBD2 agrees at 8 bases. The V gene's germline CDR1 is SGHRS and CDR2 YFSETQ. Trimming at V came to 0 bases and at J to 0 bases, leaving 6 bases not matched to a gene. CDR3 size: 17 residues. CDR3 in amino acids: CASSLGVSGISTDTQYF. The DNA of the CDR3 is TGCGCCAGCAGCTTGGGGGTTAGCGGGATTAGCACAGATACGCAGTATTTT.